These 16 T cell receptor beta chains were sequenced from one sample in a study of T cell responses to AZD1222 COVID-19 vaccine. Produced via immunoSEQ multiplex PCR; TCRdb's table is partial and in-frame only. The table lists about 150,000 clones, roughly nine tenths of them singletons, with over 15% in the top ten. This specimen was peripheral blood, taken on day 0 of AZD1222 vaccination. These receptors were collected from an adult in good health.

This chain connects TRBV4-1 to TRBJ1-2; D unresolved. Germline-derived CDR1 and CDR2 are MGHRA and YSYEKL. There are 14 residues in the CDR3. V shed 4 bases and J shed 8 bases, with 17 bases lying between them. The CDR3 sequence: CASSPERDSRGYTF. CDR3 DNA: TGCGCCAGCAGCCCCGAAAGGGATTCGCGAGGCTACACCTTC.

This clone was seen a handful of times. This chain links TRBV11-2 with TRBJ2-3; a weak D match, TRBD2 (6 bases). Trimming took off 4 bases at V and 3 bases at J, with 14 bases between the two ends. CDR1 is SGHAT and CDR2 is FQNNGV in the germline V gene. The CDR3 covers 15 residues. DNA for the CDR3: TGTGCCAGCAGCTCCGGTGGAGGGCAGACAGATACGCAGTATTTT. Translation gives CASSSGGGQTDTQYF.

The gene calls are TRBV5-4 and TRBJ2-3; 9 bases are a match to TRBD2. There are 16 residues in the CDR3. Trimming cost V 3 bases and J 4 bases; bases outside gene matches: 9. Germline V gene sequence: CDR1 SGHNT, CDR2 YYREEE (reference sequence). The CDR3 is CASSSTRGGGPDTQYF. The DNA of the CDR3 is TGTGCCAGCAGCTCGACGCGGGGGGGCGGACCAGATACGCAGTATTTT.

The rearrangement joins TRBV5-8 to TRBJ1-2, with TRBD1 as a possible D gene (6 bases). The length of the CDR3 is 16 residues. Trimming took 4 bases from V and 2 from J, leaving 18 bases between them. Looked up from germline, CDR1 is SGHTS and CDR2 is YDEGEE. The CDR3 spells CASSPAGDRPNYGYTF. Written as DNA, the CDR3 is TGTGCCAGCAGCCCTGCAGGGGACCGTCCGAACTATGGCTACACCTTC.

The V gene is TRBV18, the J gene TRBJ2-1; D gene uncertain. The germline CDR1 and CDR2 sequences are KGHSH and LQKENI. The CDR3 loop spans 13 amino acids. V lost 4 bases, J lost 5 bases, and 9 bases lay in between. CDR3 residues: CASSLNTDNEQFF. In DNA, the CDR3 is TGTGCCAGCTCACTGAATACAGACAATGAGCAGTTCTTC.

CDR3: CASSQSWGVEDTQYF. The CDR3 DNA follows: TGTGCCAGCAGCCAAAGCTGGGGTGTGGAAGATACGCAGTATTTT. V and J are TRBV3-1 (or the pseudogene TRBV3-2) and TRBJ2-3, with D hard to call. Germline V gene sequence: CDR1 LGHDT, CDR2 YNNKEL (reference sequence). The V and J ends lost 2 bases and 5 bases respectively, with 14 bases between them. This CDR3 is built from 15 residues.

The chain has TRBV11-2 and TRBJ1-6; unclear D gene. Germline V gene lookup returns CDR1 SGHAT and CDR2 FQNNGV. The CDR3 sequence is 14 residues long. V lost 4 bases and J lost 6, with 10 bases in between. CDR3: CASSSPRSNSPLHF. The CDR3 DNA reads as TGTGCCAGCAGCTCCCCCAGGAGTAATTCACCCCTCCACTTT.

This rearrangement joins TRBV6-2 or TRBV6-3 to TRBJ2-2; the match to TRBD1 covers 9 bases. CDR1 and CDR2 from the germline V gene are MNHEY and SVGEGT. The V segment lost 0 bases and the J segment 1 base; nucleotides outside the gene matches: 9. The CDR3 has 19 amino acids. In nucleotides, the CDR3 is TGTGCCAGCAGTTACTCGGGGACAGGGATGGACGTGAACACCGGGGAGCTGTTTTTT. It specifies CASSYSGTGMDVNTGELFF.

Here the CDR3 reads CASSPAVHETQYF. CDR3 nucleotides: TGTGCCAGTTCCCCGGCGGTCCACGAGACCCAGTACTTC. The chain is built from TRBV19 and TRBJ2-5, with D unclear. There are 13 residues in the CDR3. Trimming removed 8 bases at V and 5 bases at J, with 15 bases between. Germline V lookup: CDR1 LNHDA, CDR2 SQIVND (reference sequence).

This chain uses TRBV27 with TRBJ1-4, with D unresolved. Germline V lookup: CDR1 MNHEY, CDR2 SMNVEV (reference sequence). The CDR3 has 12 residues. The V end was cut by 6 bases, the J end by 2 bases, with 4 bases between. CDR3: CASSRTNEKLFF. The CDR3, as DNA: TGTGCCAGCAGCCGCACTAATGAAAAACTGTTTTTT.

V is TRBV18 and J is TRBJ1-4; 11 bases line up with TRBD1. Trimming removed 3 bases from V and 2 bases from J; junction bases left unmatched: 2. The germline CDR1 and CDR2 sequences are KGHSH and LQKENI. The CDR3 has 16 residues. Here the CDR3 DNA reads TGTGCCAGCTCACCGGGACAGGGGGTGACTAATGAAAAACTGTTTTTT. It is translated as CASSPGQGVTNEKLFF.

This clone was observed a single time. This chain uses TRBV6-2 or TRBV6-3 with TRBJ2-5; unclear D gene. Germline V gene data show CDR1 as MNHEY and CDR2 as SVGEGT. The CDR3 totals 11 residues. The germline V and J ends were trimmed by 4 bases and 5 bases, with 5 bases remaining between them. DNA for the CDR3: TGTGCCAGCAGTTCCCCGGAGACCCAGTACTTC. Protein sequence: CASSSPETQYF.

In nucleotides, the CDR3 is TGTGCCAGCCTAACAGGGAACACTGAAGCTTTCTTT. Its translation is CASLTGNTEAFF. The V call is TRBV2, the J call TRBJ1-1, with D tentatively TRBD1 (5 bases). This CDR3 region has 12 residues. Trimming shortened V by 8 bases and J by 1 base, and 8 bases separated the two germline ends. Germline CDR1 reads SNHLY; CDR2 reads FYNNEI.

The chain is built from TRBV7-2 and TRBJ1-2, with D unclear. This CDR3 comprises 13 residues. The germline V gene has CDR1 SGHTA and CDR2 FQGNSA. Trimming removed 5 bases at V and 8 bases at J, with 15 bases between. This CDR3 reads CASSRIVSGGYTF. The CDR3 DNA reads TGTGCCAGCAGCCGGATTGTATCGGGGGGCTACACCTTC.

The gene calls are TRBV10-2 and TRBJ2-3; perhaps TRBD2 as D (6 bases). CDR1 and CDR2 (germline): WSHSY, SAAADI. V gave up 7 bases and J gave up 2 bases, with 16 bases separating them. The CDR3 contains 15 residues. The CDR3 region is CASKPIGSSTDTQYF. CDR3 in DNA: TGCGCCAGCAAACCCATCGGGAGTTCCACAGATACGCAGTATTTT.

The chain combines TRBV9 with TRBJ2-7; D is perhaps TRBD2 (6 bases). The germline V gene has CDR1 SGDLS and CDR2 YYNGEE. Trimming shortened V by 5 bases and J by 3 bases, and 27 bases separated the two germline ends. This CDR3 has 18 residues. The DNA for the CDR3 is TGTGCCAGCAGTCGTAGTAGCACAGGCACTAGCCCCCACTACGAGCAGTACTTC. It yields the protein CASSRSSTGTSPHYEQYF.